Shown below are 32 T cell receptor beta chains from a single sample sequenced in a study of Tregs in tolerant kidney transplant recipients. Here immunoSEQ multiplex PCR was the method, and the copy in TCRdb shows in-frame clones only, minus some. Here the sample spans fewer than 150,000 clones, around 91% being singletons. Input material: CD4+ T cells from blood. These receptors all stem from a human donor in good health.

The V gene is TRBV6-5, the J gene TRBJ2-7, with D hard to call. Trimming cost V 0 bases and J 6 bases, with 12 bases left between them. CDR1 is MNHEY, CDR2 SVGAGI, per germline. The CDR3 extends over 14 amino acids. The CDR3 region is CASSYSDRSREQYF. The CDR3 DNA reads TGTGCCAGCAGTTACTCGGACCGCAGTCGCGAGCAGTACTTC.

The chain couples TRBV7-9 to TRBJ1-2; D is undetermined. Trimming pared 6 bases from V and 4 bases from J, leaving 9 bases between. The germline V gene has CDR1 SEHNR and CDR2 FQNEAQ (reference sequence). There are 12 residues in the CDR3. The CDR3 region has the DNA TGTGCCAGCAGGGTGGGGATCTATGGCTACACCTTC. Translating it yields CASRVGIYGYTF.

The V gene is TRBV6-5, the J gene TRBJ2-3, with D maybe TRBD2 (6 bases). Germline V gene data show CDR1 as MNHEY and CDR2 as SVGAGI. The germline V and J ends were trimmed by 10 bases and 3 bases, with 20 bases remaining between them. The CDR3 is 15 amino acids. The CDR3 region is CAIRGSTPLTDTQYF. The DNA of the CDR3 is TGTGCCATCCGGGGGTCCACCCCTCTTACAGATACGCAGTATTTT.

V and J are TRBV30 and TRBJ1-4, with D perhaps matching TRBD1 (5 bases). The CDR3 has 15 amino acids. The V gene's germline CDR1 is GTSNPN and CDR2 SVGIG (reference sequence). V was clipped by 0 bases and J by 8 bases, with 16 bases between them. In DNA form, the CDR3 reads TGTGCCTGGAGTGTATCGGGCAGGGTATCGGAAAAACTGTTTTTT. The encoded protein is CAWSVSGRVSEKLFF.

The chain has TRBV19 and TRBJ2-2; no clear D. CDR3 length: 14 residues. Germline CDR1 is LNHDA and CDR2 is SQIVND (reference sequence). V was pared by 7 bases and J by 2 bases, with 11 bases between. CDR3 in DNA: TGTGCCAGTACCCCTTGGGCCAACACCGGGGAGCTGTTTTTT. Translation: CASTPWANTGELFF.

In DNA form, the CDR3 reads TGTGCCAGCAGCGGTATAGCAGCCCCCTACAATGAGCAGTTCTTC. This sequence encodes CASSGIAAPYNEQFF. This chain uses TRBV9 with TRBJ2-1; D is unresolved. Germline values: CDR1 SGDLS, CDR2 YYNGEE. Between the trimmed V and J ends, which lost 3 bases and 2 bases, there was a span of 12 bases. This CDR3 is 15 amino acids long.

The chain is built from TRBV5-1 and TRBJ2-1, with TRBD2 identical over 12 bases. CDR1 is SGHRS, CDR2 YFSETQ, per germline. The CDR3 contains 17 residues. Trimming took 0 bases from V and 9 from J; bases not matched to a gene: 10. The CDR3 spells CASSLEVLAGGHGEQFF. CDR3 DNA sequence: TGCGCCAGCAGCTTGGAAGTGCTAGCGGGGGGGCACGGTGAGCAGTTCTTC. The full variable domain, its missing parts supplied by reference TRBV5-1 and TRBJ2-1, is KAGVTQTPRYLIKTRGQQVTLSCSPISGHRSVSWYQQTPGQGLQFLFEYFSETQRNKGNFPGRFSGRQFSNSRSEMNVSTLELGDSALYLCASSLEVLAGGHGEQFFGPGTRLTVL.

This chain links TRBV5-5 with TRBJ1-5; no definite D call. Looked up from germline, CDR1 is SGHKS and CDR2 is YYEKEE (reference sequence). CDR3 length equals 14 residues. The V gene lost 5 bases and the J gene lost 2 bases, with 11 bases spanning the gap. The CDR3 DNA is TGTGCCAGCAGTCCCGCGGTGGGCAATCAGCCCCAGCATTTT. Protein product: CASSPAVGNQPQHF.

This chain links TRBV5-1 with TRBJ2-7, with 10 bases lining up with TRBD2. In germline, CDR1 is SGHRS, CDR2 YFSETQ. The junction had 7 bases not matched to a gene; V was cut back by 4 bases and J by 0 bases. This CDR3 contains 16 residues. The CDR3 sequence is CASSSGLAAYSYEQYF. In DNA form, the CDR3 reads TGCGCCAGCAGCAGCGGACTAGCGGCTTACTCCTACGAGCAGTACTTC.

The chain combines TRBV30 with TRBJ2-4, with a possible D match to TRBD1 (5 bases). The V gene lost 2 bases and the J gene lost 0 bases, with 11 bases spanning the gap. The CDR3 is made up of 15 amino acids. Germline V gene lookup returns CDR1 GTSNPN and CDR2 SVGIG (reference sequence). CDR3 residues: CAWSSRQLAKNIQYF. DNA for the CDR3: TGTGCCTGGAGTTCCCGACAGTTAGCCAAAAACATTCAGTACTTC. Based on the CDR3 plus reference TRBV30 and TRBJ2-4, the full variable domain is SQTIHQWPATLVQPVGSPLSLECTVEGTSNPNLYWYRQAAGRGLQLLFYSVGIGQISSEVPQNLSASRPQDRQFILSSKKLLLSDSGFYLCAWSSRQLAKNIQYFGAGTRLSVL.

A single count supports this clone. The genes are TRBV25-1 and TRBJ1-2, with no clear D. V lost 1 base to trimming and J lost 4 bases, with 7 bases between them. The CDR3 loop spans 13 amino acids. Germline values: CDR1 MGHDK, CDR2 SYGVNS. The CDR3 is CASSESGSYGYTF. CDR3 nucleotides: TGTGCCAGCAGTGAATCGGGGTCCTATGGCTACACCTTC.

A single count supports this clone. The gene calls are TRBV5-6 and TRBJ2-1; 10 positions match TRBD1. CDR3 length equals 15 residues. The V and J ends lost 4 bases and 2 bases, in that order; junction bases with no gene match: 3. The germline V gene has CDR1 SGHDT and CDR2 YYEEEE. CDR3: CASSVGTGAYNEQFF. In DNA form, the CDR3 reads TGTGCCAGCAGCGTCGGGACAGGGGCCTACAATGAGCAGTTCTTC.

The chain is built from TRBV5-1 and TRBJ2-5; 9 bases align to TRBD1. V lost 3 bases, J lost 5 bases, and 2 bases stayed unmatched. The CDR3 covers 13 residues. Germline CDR1 and CDR2: SGHRS and YFSETQ. The CDR3 sequence: CASSSQGAETQYF. As DNA, the CDR3 is TGCGCCAGCAGCTCACAGGGGGCCGAGACCCAGTACTTC.

The V gene is TRBV15, the J gene TRBJ2-7, with D unclear. V lost 0 bases, J lost 1 base, and 4 bases lay in between. The CDR3 loop spans 13 amino acids. The V gene's germline CDR1 is LNHNV and CDR2 YYDKDF (reference sequence). The CDR3 loop reads CATSRDKSYEQYF. For the CDR3, the DNA is TGTGCCACCAGCAGAGACAAATCCTACGAGCAGTACTTC.

V usage is TRBV7-2 and J usage is TRBJ2-2; no definite D call. Deletions cut 4 bases from V and 6 bases from J, with 12 bases between. Germline lookup yields CDR1 SGHTA and CDR2 FQGNSA. The CDR3 length is 14 residues. CDR3 nucleotides: TGTGCCAGCAGCTCCCCCCAGCGCCCCGGGGAGCTGTTTTTT. As protein: CASSSPQRPGELFF.

The rearrangement links TRBV4-1 to TRBJ1-2; TRBD1 matches 9 bases. Per germline, CDR1 MGHRA and CDR2 YSYEKL. This CDR3 contains 13 residues. After removal of 4 bases from V and 8 bases from J, the junction contained 5 bases not matched to a gene. The CDR3 spells CASSRDRVRGYTF. The CDR3 DNA reads as TGCGCCAGCAGCCGGGACAGGGTGAGGGGCTACACCTTC.

The V and J genes are TRBV6-5 and TRBJ1-2, with unresolved D. CDR1 is MNHEY, CDR2 SVGAGI, per germline. The CDR3 has 13 residues. The V gene lost 6 bases and the J gene lost 14 bases, with 22 bases spanning the gap. This CDR3 is CASRLTRTTPPTF. CDR3 sequence (DNA): TGTGCCAGCAGACTTACCCGGACCACCCCCCCTACCTTC.

This chain uses TRBV6-4 with TRBJ1-5; no firm D call. This CDR3 region has 15 residues. Per the germline V gene, CDR1 is MRHNA and CDR2 is SNTAGT. Trimming pared 7 bases from V and 3 bases from J, leaving 16 bases between. As DNA, the CDR3 is TGTGCCAGCAAGCTCAGTAGTCTCAACAATCAGCCCCAGCATTTT. Its translation is CASKLSSLNNQPQHF.

The rearrangement links TRBV6-6 to TRBJ1-1; TRBD1 agrees at 9 bases. CDR3 length equals 15 residues. Losses at the gene ends were 4 bases for V and 4 bases for J; bases not matched to a gene: 7. The germline gives CDR1 MNHNY, CDR2 SVGAGI (reference sequence). The CDR3 nucleotides read TGTGCCAGCAGTTCCACAGGGGGCCGAGGCACTGAAGCTTTCTTT. It is translated as CASSSTGGRGTEAFF.

The rearrangement links TRBV7-8 to TRBJ1-1; no definite D call. The CDR3 has 16 amino acids. The germline CDR1 and CDR2 sequences are SGHVS and FQNEAQ. V lost 1 base to trimming and J lost 0 bases, with 12 bases between them. CDR3 DNA: TGTGCCAGCAGCTTAGATCAGTACGGAATGAACACTGAAGCTTTCTTT. It codes for CASSLDQYGMNTEAFF. Complete variable domain (other parts from reference TRBV7-8 and TRBJ1-1): GAGVSQSPRYKVAKRGQDVALRCDPISGHVSLFWYQQALGQGPEFLTYFQNEAQLDKSGLPSDRFFAERPEGSVSTLKIQRTQQEDSAVYLCASSLDQYGMNTEAFFGQGTRLTVV.

The rearrangement uses TRBV6-5 and TRBJ1-2; the D gene is possibly TRBD1 (6 bases). Germline CDR1 reads MNHEY; CDR2 reads SVGAGI. V shed 8 bases and J shed 6 bases, with 16 bases lying between them. This CDR3 has 13 amino acids. The CDR3 loop is CASSLPGADGYTF. The CDR3 DNA reads as TGTGCCAGCTCTTTGCCAGGGGCTGATGGCTACACCTTC.

The chain is built from TRBV28 and TRBJ2-1; 9 nucleotides agree with TRBD1. With V trimmed by 5 bases and J by 7 bases, 12 bases remained unmatched. CDR1 is MDHEN, CDR2 SYDVKM, per germline. The CDR3 covers 16 residues. The CDR3 sequence: CASSPYRDRVGNEQFF. In DNA form, the CDR3 reads TGTGCCAGCAGTCCGTACCGGGACAGGGTGGGGAATGAGCAGTTCTTC.

This sequence joins TRBV7-2 and TRBJ1-1; 8 bases are shared with TRBD1. From germline, CDR1 is SGHTA and CDR2 FQGNSA. The length of the CDR3 is 14 residues. Trimming cost V 5 bases and J 4 bases; bases outside gene matches: 6. CDR3 amino acids: CASSKQGGSTEAFF. CDR3 bases: TGTGCCAGCAGCAAACAGGGGGGTAGCACTGAAGCTTTCTTT.

This chain links TRBV5-1 with TRBJ2-1, with 15 bases that match TRBD2. Germline CDR1 is SGHRS and CDR2 is YFSETQ. V was pared by 4 bases and J by 7 bases, with 3 bases of the junction left unmatched. The CDR3 runs 15 residues. Here the CDR3 reads CASSPGTSGRNEQFF. The CDR3 region has the DNA TGCGCCAGCAGCCCCGGGACTAGCGGGAGGAATGAGCAGTTCTTC.

The chain has TRBV25-1 and TRBJ1-4; 9 bases map to TRBD1. The trim removed 10 bases at V and 1 base at J, leaving 7 bases unmatched. CDR1 is MGHDK, CDR2 SYGVNS, per germline. The CDR3 consists of 15 residues. The CDR3 DNA is TGTGCCACCCCAGACAGGGGGGTAACTAATGAAAAACTGTTTTTT. Translation gives CATPDRGVTNEKLFF.

This clone occurred a few times. The chain has TRBV5-6 and TRBJ1-1; D perhaps matches TRBD1 (5 bases). This CDR3 contains 15 residues. Germline CDR1 reads SGHDT; CDR2 reads YYEEEE. Trimming took off 1 base at V and 3 bases at J, with 13 bases between the two ends. CDR3 in DNA: TGTGCCAGCAGCTTGCTAGGGGCATCGGACACTGAAGCTTTCTTT. As protein: CASSLLGASDTEAFF. Supplemented by reference TRBV5-6 and TRBJ1-1, the full variable domain reads DAGVTQSPTHLIKTRGQQVTLRCSPKSGHDTVSWYQQALGQGPQFIFQYYEEEERQRGNFPDRFSGHQFPNYSSELNVNALLLGDSALYLCASSLLGASDTEAFFGQGTRLTVV.

This clone was seen only once. V is TRBV5-1 and J is TRBJ2-3, with 10 bases aligning to TRBD2. Germline V gene lookup returns CDR1 SGHRS and CDR2 YFSETQ. The CDR3 covers 16 residues. The V segment lost 0 bases and the J segment 3 bases; nucleotides outside the gene matches: 4. CDR3 sequence reads: CASSLGAGGPTDTQYF. The CDR3 bases are TGCGCCAGCAGCTTGGGAGCGGGAGGGCCAACAGATACGCAGTATTTT.

V gene TRBV19 combines with J gene TRBJ1-1, with D perhaps TRBD1 (5 bases). V lost 3 bases and J lost 4, with 12 bases in between. Germline CDR1 LNHDA, CDR2 SQIVND (reference sequence). The CDR3 is made up of 14 amino acids. The CDR3 DNA is TGTGCCAGTAGTATGGGGGGTTGGTCCACTGAAGCTTTCTTT. Its translation: CASSMGGWSTEAFF.

V is TRBV7-2 and J is TRBJ2-5, with 7 bases identical to TRBD1. Per the germline V gene, CDR1 is SGHTA and CDR2 is FQGNSA. Trimming took 0 bases from V and 4 from J; bases not matched to a gene: 5. CDR3 size: 15 residues. CDR3 nucleotide sequence: TGTGCCAGCAGCTTAGCAGGGGGCGGAGGAGAGACCCAGTACTTC. It codes for CASSLAGGGGETQYF.

The chain links TRBV29-1 to TRBJ1-5, with D maybe TRBD1 (5 bases). The CDR3 consists of 15 residues. The V and J ends lost 4 bases and 0 bases respectively, with 13 bases between them. Germline-derived CDR1 and CDR2 are SQVTM and ANQGSEA. The CDR3, as DNA: TGCAGCGTTGCCCCCGGGGGTCATAGCAATCAGCCCCAGCATTTT. Its translation: CSVAPGGHSNQPQHF.

The V gene is TRBV2, the J gene TRBJ2-4; 7 positions agree with TRBD1. Germline assignment: CDR1 SNHLY and CDR2 FYNNEI. J lost 3 bases, V lost 6 bases, and 8 bases had no gene match. The CDR3 is 15 amino acids. CDR3 sequence: CASRRDSAVKNIQYF. The CDR3 coding sequence is TGTGCCAGCAGGAGGGACAGTGCAGTCAAAAACATTCAGTACTTC.

The gene calls are TRBV5-1 and TRBJ1-4; D remains unclear. This CDR3 has 16 amino acids. V lost 3 bases and J lost 8, with 20 bases in between. Germline assignment: CDR1 SGHRS and CDR2 YFSETQ. The CDR3 loop is CASSSSERVGGEKLFF. The CDR3 bases are TGCGCCAGCAGCTCCTCGGAGAGGGTAGGAGGAGAAAAACTGTTTTTT. Full variable domain (outside the CDR3, taken from reference TRBV5-1 and TRBJ1-4): KAGVTQTPRYLIKTRGQQVTLSCSPISGHRSVSWYQQTPGQGLQFLFEYFSETQRNKGNFPGRFSGRQFSNSRSEMNVSTLELGDSALYLCASSSSERVGGEKLFFGSGTQLSVL.